The T cell receptor (beta chain) described here comes from a study of T-cell reconstitution after alpha-beta-depleted transplantation in children. For this clonotype: The antigen remains undetermined.

Findings and caveats of the study: Expanded graft clones numbering several hundred reportedly gave rise to alpha-beta T cells about two months after transplant. The main origin of T-cell counts and diversity one year after transplant was newly produced T cells.

Preparation of the TCRbeta library was carried out with unique molecular identifiers. One entry per CDR3 protein, called by TCRdb with MiXCR from the PCR reads. This table has some 600,000 distinct CDR3 sequences, 10% to 15% appearing once. In germline, CDR1 is PRHDT, CDR2 FYEKMQ (reference sequence). With 4 bases clipped from V and 2 bases from J, the junction kept 15 bases outside the gene matches. The CDR3 length is 20 residues. Sequencing was performed on PBMCs, mostly from graft donor cells, taken 360 days after TCRalphabeta/CD19-depleted stem cell transplant. The chain is built from TRBV13 and TRBJ2-3, with 13 bases lining up with TRBD2. The clonotype was recovered from a male patient aged 10 to 17 who had a stem cell transplant for acute myeloid leukemia, so the T cells may come from the graft donor. The CDR3 DNA reads as TGTGCCAGCAGCTCAACTAGCGGGAGGGCCACAGGTCCAACCACAGATACGCAGTATTTT. Translating it yields CASSSTSGRATGPTTDTQYF.